This passage covers 29 T cell receptor beta chains from one sample sequenced in a study of blood T cell repertoires in COVID-19. Only in-frame clones appear in the TCRdb table, and some are missing; sequencing was by immunoSEQ multiplex PCR. The sample holds some 100,000 clones; roughly 90% are singletons and the top ten take approximately 2%. Sequencing input: peripheral blood. These receptors all stem from a man aged 50 or older with active COVID-19.

The chain has TRBV15 and TRBJ2-3, with 9 nucleotides matching TRBD2. The V gene's germline CDR1 is LNHNV and CDR2 YYDKDF (reference sequence). Trimming removed 0 bases from V and 3 bases from J; junction bases left unmatched: 13. The CDR3 spans 19 residues. CDR3 in DNA: TGTGCCACCAGCAGAGAATACCGAAGGGGCGGGAGGGATACAGATACGCAGTATTTT. Protein sequence: CATSREYRRGGRDTDTQYF.

This chain joins TRBV14 and TRBJ1-1, with D unresolved. The CDR3 contains 13 residues. V lost 2 bases to trimming and J lost 4 bases, with 8 bases between them. Germline V gene sequence: CDR1 SGHDN, CDR2 FVKESK. The CDR3 is CASSQYLSTEAFF. Written as DNA, the CDR3 is TGTGCCAGCAGCCAATATTTGAGCACTGAAGCTTTCTTT.

The table lists this clone with a count of one. This chain joins TRBV27 and TRBJ2-3; TRBD2 matches 13 bases. With 5 bases clipped from V and 4 bases from J, the junction kept 6 bases outside the gene matches. Germline V gene lookup returns CDR1 MNHEY and CDR2 SMNVEV (reference sequence). CDR3 length: 16 amino acids. CDR3 sequence reads: CASSTRTSGSSDTQYF. The CDR3 region has the DNA TGTGCCAGCAGTACGAGGACTAGCGGGAGTTCAGATACGCAGTATTTT.

This clone was recorded once. The chain uses TRBV24-1 and TRBJ1-2; possible D gene TRBD1, 5 bases. The CDR3 is 11 amino acids. Looked up from germline, CDR1 is KGHDR and CDR2 is SFDVKD. Trimming removed 4 bases at V and 14 bases at J, with 13 bases between. The CDR3 protein is CATSDQGPQTF. The CDR3 DNA reads as TGTGCCACCAGTGACCAGGGCCCCCAAACCTTC.

The rearrangement joins TRBV18 to TRBJ2-2, with TRBD1 identical over 8 bases. The CDR3 sequence is 16 residues long. From germline, CDR1 is KGHSH and CDR2 LQKENI. The J segment lost 0 bases and the V segment lost 6 bases, leaving 6 bases of the junction unmatched. The chain's CDR3 is CASSPGTGSNTGELFF. CDR3 DNA sequence: TGTGCCAGCTCTCCCGGGACAGGCTCGAACACCGGGGAGCTGTTTTTT.

CDR3: CASSFSDTEAFF. DNA of the CDR3: TGTGCCAGCAGCTTCTCTGACACTGAAGCTTTCTTT. The chain employs TRBV5-6 and TRBJ1-1; no clear D. This CDR3 comprises 12 residues. Trimming cost V 2 bases and J 3 bases, with 5 bases left between them. Germline loops: CDR1 SGHDT, CDR2 YYEEEE.

This clone has only one observation. The rearrangement uses TRBV19 and TRBJ1-4, with 7 nucleotides matching TRBD1. Germline-derived CDR1 and CDR2 are LNHDA and SQIVND (reference sequence). With V trimmed by 6 bases and J by 5 bases, 9 bases remained unmatched. CDR3 length equals 15 residues. The CDR3 nucleotides are TGTGCCAGTAGAACCCAAGCAGGGGGAAATGAAAAACTGTTTTTT. Amino acids: CASRTQAGGNEKLFF.

The rearrangement joins TRBV18 to TRBJ1-4; D remains ambiguous. The CDR3 has 14 amino acids. Trimming cost V 5 bases and J 0 bases, with 7 bases left between them. The germline gives CDR1 KGHSH, CDR2 LQKENI. CDR3 bases: TGTGCCAGCTCATCAGTTGCAACTAATGAAAAACTGTTTTTT. It yields the protein CASSSVATNEKLFF.

This clone was recorded only once. The rearrangement uses TRBV7-9 and TRBJ2-5; no clear D gene. The ends were cut back, 1 base at V and 2 bases at J, with 8 bases in the middle. CDR1 and CDR2 (germline): SEHNR, FQNEAQ (reference sequence). The CDR3 extends over 14 amino acids. The CDR3 nucleotides read TGTGCCAGCAGCTTAGGAGGATCACAAGAGACCCAGTACTTC. Translation gives CASSLGGSQETQYF.

This clone has only a few counts. The chain recombines TRBV7-7 with TRBJ2-5; 9 bases fit TRBD1. The CDR3 is made up of 15 amino acids. CDR1 is SSHAT and CDR2 is FNYEAQ in the germline V gene (reference sequence). After removal of 1 base from V and 4 bases from J, the junction contained 4 bases not matched to a gene. The CDR3 coding sequence is TGTGCCAGCAGCTTAGAGACAGGGGGTAGAGAGACCCAGTACTTC. Its translation is CASSLETGGRETQYF.

The gene calls are TRBV6-5 and TRBJ1-1; TRBD1 agrees at 7 bases. This CDR3 has 13 residues. Unmatched junction bases numbered 3, after V lost 6 bases and J lost 2 bases. Germline V lookup: CDR1 MNHEY, CDR2 SVGAGI. The CDR3 sequence: CASRTGVNTEAFF. For the CDR3, the DNA is TGTGCCAGCAGAACAGGGGTAAACACTGAAGCTTTCTTT.

J is TRBJ2-3 and V is TRBV2, with 11 nucleotides matching TRBD2. The CDR3 spans 19 residues. V trimming: 6 bases; J trimming: 1 base; junction bases outside the gene matches: 15. Germline loops: CDR1 SNHLY, CDR2 FYNNEI. DNA of the CDR3: TGTGCCAGCAGCGAATCAGCCGGGCGTAGCGGGGGGGGCACAGATACGCAGTATTTT. The encoded protein is CASSESAGRSGGGTDTQYF.

The V call is TRBV2, the J call TRBJ2-3; no firm D call. The V end lost 3 bases, the J end lost 4 bases, and 11 bases lay between the germline ends. The germline gives CDR1 SNHLY, CDR2 FYNNEI. This CDR3 comprises 14 residues. The CDR3 nucleotides are TGTGCCAGCAGTGATGTCTCTCGCGCAGATACGCAGTATTTT. Translation: CASSDVSRADTQYF. The variable domain in full, completed from reference TRBV2 and TRBJ2-3, reads EPEVTQTPSHQVTQMGQEVILRCVPISNHLYFYWYRQILGQKVEFLVSFYNNEISEKSEIFDDQFSVERPDGSNFTLKIRSTKLEDSAMYFCASSDVSRADTQYFGPGTRLTVL.

V is TRBV27 and J is TRBJ2-3; 7 bases align to TRBD2. This CDR3 region has 16 residues. The ends lost 2 bases at V and 0 bases at J; junction bases unmatched: 5. CDR1 is MNHEY, CDR2 SMNVEV, per germline (reference sequence). CDR3 protein: CASSLAGVTSTDTQYF. Here the CDR3 DNA reads TGTGCCAGCAGTTTAGCGGGAGTCACTAGCACAGATACGCAGTATTTT.

J is TRBJ1-1 and V is TRBV6-5; 7 bases are shared with TRBD1. The V gene's germline CDR1 is MNHEY and CDR2 SVGAGI. V shed 7 bases and J 4 bases; nucleotides not matched to a gene: 9. The CDR3 has 14 amino acids. Here the CDR3 DNA reads TGTGCCAGCACCAGACAGGGTTCGGCCACTGAAGCTTTCTTT. As protein: CASTRQGSATEAFF.

The chain links TRBV6-5 to TRBJ1-6, with 9 bases identical to TRBD1. CDR1 and CDR2 (germline): MNHEY, SVGAGI. Trimming took 8 bases from V and 6 from J; bases not matched to a gene: 5. The CDR3 runs to 14 residues. The DNA of the CDR3 is TGTGCCAGCGGGAGACAGGGGGTTAATTCACCCCTCCACTTT. Translation gives CASGRQGVNSPLHF.

A few counts support this clone. V gene TRBV30 combines with J gene TRBJ2-1; 11 bases are shared with TRBD2. This CDR3 contains 18 residues. The germline V gene encodes CDR1 GTSNPN and CDR2 SVGIG (reference sequence). J was trimmed by 7 bases and V by 0 bases; bases with no gene match: 14. The CDR3 DNA reads as TGTGCCTGGAGTGTACTTAGCGGGAGGGTTATGGGGAAAAATGAGCAGTTCTTC. This sequence encodes CAWSVLSGRVMGKNEQFF.

The rearrangement joins TRBV4-1 to TRBJ2-1, with 7 bases aligning to TRBD2. The CDR3 runs 15 residues. Trimming took 1 base from V and 0 from J; bases not matched to a gene: 0. Looked up from germline, CDR1 is MGHRA and CDR2 is YSYEKL. In DNA form, the CDR3 reads TGCGCCAGCAGCCAAGGGGGGGGCTCCTACAATGAGCAGTTCTTC. Amino acids: CASSQGGGSYNEQFF.

The chain is built from TRBV11-2 and TRBJ2-7; 10 bases are shared with TRBD1. Germline V gene sequence: CDR1 SGHAT, CDR2 FQNNGV. This CDR3 is built from 15 residues. V lost 4 bases to trimming and J lost 6 bases; unmatched junction nucleotides: 9. CDR3 sequence (DNA): TGTGCCAGCAGCTACCGGGACAGGGGCTACGGCGAGCAGTACTTC. The encoded protein is CASSYRDRGYGEQYF.

The V gene is TRBV7-2, the J gene TRBJ1-6; D is unclear. Germline CDR1 reads SGHTA; CDR2 reads FQGNSA. Trimming pared 3 bases from V and 10 bases from J, leaving 16 bases between. The CDR3 totals 15 residues. The CDR3 reads CASSFEVQQKSPLHF. The DNA for the CDR3 is TGTGCCAGCAGCTTTGAAGTCCAACAAAAGTCACCCCTCCACTTT.

In nucleotides, the CDR3 is TGTGCCAGCAGCTTGCCCCAGTTGAACACTGAAGCTTTCTTT. Protein sequence: CASSLPQLNTEAFF. The V call is TRBV5-8, the J call TRBJ1-1, with no clear D. V lost 1 base, J lost 0 bases, and 7 bases lay in between. Germline V gene data show CDR1 as SGHTS and CDR2 as YDEGEE. The CDR3 totals 14 residues. The whole variable domain, remainder taken from reference TRBV5-8 and TRBJ1-1, is EAGVTQSPTHLIKTRGQQATLRCSPISGHTSVYWYQQALGLGLQFLLWYDEGEERNRGNFPPRFSGRQFPNYSSELNVNALELEDSALYLCASSLPQLNTEAFFGQGTRLTVV.

The chain's CDR3 is CASSPGSNTEAFF. For the CDR3, the DNA is TGTGCCAGCAGCCCCGGTTCGAACACTGAAGCTTTCTTT. The gene calls are TRBV7-2 and TRBJ1-1; D is ambiguous. Looked up from germline, CDR1 is SGHTA and CDR2 is FQGNSA. V dropped 5 bases and J dropped 1 base, with 8 bases sitting between them. There are 13 residues in the CDR3.

The genes are TRBV19 and TRBJ1-4; D is unclear. In germline, CDR1 is LNHDA, CDR2 SQIVND (reference sequence). Trimming pared 3 bases from V and 15 bases from J, leaving 29 bases between. The CDR3 has 17 amino acids. CDR3 coding DNA: TGTGCCAGTAGTATCGCGGATGGGTGGCCTCCCCATGAGGTGGTGTTTTTT. This codes for CASSIADGWPPHEVVFF.

This sequence joins TRBV6-5 and TRBJ2-5; D perhaps matches TRBD2 (5 bases). Between the trimmed V and J ends, which lost 5 bases and 5 bases, there was a span of 15 bases. CDR1 MNHEY and CDR2 SVGAGI come from the germline V gene. This CDR3 has 14 amino acids. This CDR3 reads CASSPSGGWETQYF. The CDR3 nucleotides read TGTGCCAGCAGTCCCAGCGGCGGGTGGGAGACCCAGTACTTC.

This rearrangement joins TRBV27 to TRBJ2-7, with D possibly matching TRBD1 (6 bases). The germline V gene encodes CDR1 MNHEY and CDR2 SMNVEV (reference sequence). V gave up 3 bases and J gave up 4 bases, with 10 bases separating them. The CDR3 consists of 13 residues. This chain's CDR3 is CASSLGQLYEQYF. The CDR3 nucleotides are TGTGCCAGCAGTTTGGGACAACTTTACGAGCAGTACTTC.

This clone was recorded once. This rearrangement joins TRBV2 to TRBJ2-1; 8 nucleotides align to TRBD2. Trimming took 3 bases from V and 12 from J; bases not matched to a gene: 7. The germline V gene encodes CDR1 SNHLY and CDR2 FYNNEI. The CDR3 is 13 residues long. The CDR3 protein is CASSEGTSRRQFF. The CDR3, as DNA: TGTGCCAGCAGTGAGGGGACTAGTCGTCGGCAGTTCTTC.

The CDR3 bases are TGTGCCAGCAGTGGCCAGACAGATACGCAGTATTTT. Its protein product is CASSGQTDTQYF. This chain connects TRBV25-1 to TRBJ2-3, with D unresolved. Germline V gene data show CDR1 as MGHDK and CDR2 as SYGVNS. This CDR3 comprises 12 residues. V was clipped by 4 bases and J by 3 bases, with 5 bases between them.

In its sample, this clone was seen a few times. CDR3 residues: CAWSLNRDIRLRDSPLHF. The DNA of the CDR3 is TGTGCCTGGAGTTTAAACCGGGACATCCGGCTTAGAGATTCACCCCTCCACTTT. This chain connects TRBV30 to TRBJ1-6, with TRBD1 as a possible D gene (6 bases). The CDR3 length is 18 residues. The V end was cut by 2 bases, the J end by 8 bases, with 25 bases between. CDR1 is GTSNPN and CDR2 is SVGIG in the germline V gene (reference sequence). Full variable domain (rest looked up from reference TRBV30 and TRBJ1-6): SQTIHQWPATLVQPVGSPLSLECTVEGTSNPNLYWYRQAAGRGLQLLFYSVGIGQISSEVPQNLSASRPQDRQFILSSKKLLLSDSGFYLCAWSLNRDIRLRDSPLHFGNGTRLTVT.

This clone came up a few times. The V call is TRBV2, the J call TRBJ1-2; D is possibly TRBD1 (5 bases). CDR3 length equals 18 residues. Trimming took 2 bases from V and 6 from J, leaving 25 bases between them. Germline-derived CDR1 and CDR2 are SNHLY and FYNNEI. The CDR3 sequence is CASSEFPPRNGATDGYTF. In nucleotides, the CDR3 is TGTGCCAGCAGTGAATTTCCGCCCAGGAATGGGGCCACCGATGGCTACACCTTC.